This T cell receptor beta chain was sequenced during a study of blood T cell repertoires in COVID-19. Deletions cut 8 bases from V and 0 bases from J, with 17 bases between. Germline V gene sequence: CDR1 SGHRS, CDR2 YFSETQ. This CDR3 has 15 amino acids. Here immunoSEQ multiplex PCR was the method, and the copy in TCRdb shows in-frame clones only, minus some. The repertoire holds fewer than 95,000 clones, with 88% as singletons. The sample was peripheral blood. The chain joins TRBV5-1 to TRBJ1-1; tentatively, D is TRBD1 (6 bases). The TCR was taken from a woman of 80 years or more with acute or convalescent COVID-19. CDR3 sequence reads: CASNDRLNMNTEAFF. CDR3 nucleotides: TGCGCCAGTAATGACAGGCTGAATATGAACACTGAAGCTTTCTTT.